This section outlines one T cell receptor (beta chain) sequence together with its context. Its antigen is not known. This sample is drawn from a study of CD8 T cells in Susac syndrome. FACS enriched CD8+ TEMRA cells, while bulk CD8+ and CD4+ were negatively isolated. The authors reverse transcribed roughly 0.5 to 1 ug RNA with random hexamers. Coverage of TCR beta CDR3 amplification by immunoSEQ multiplex PCR extended to 54 Vbeta and 13 Jbeta. TCRdb reprocessed the immunoSEQ multiplex PCR reads with MiXCR, giving one entry per CDR3 protein. The sample includes about 200,000 distinct CDR3 sequences, around nine tenths of them seen just once. Per the germline V gene, CDR1 is PRHDT and CDR2 is FYEKMQ (reference sequence). The V gene lost 6 bases and the J gene lost 2 bases, with 10 bases spanning the gap. CDR3 length equals 14 residues. Study outcomes and limitations: The authors acknowledged that their TCR sequencing and HLA analysis involved a relatively small number of individuals.

This TCR was recovered from a human donor with multiple sclerosis. The rearrangement uses TRBV13 and TRBJ2-2, with D perhaps matching TRBD2 (6 bases). Sequencing was done on a sample of CD8+ T cells from PBMCs. As DNA, the CDR3 is TGTGCCAGCAGAGGAGGGGAAAACACCGGGGAGCTGTTTTTT. It yields the protein CASRGGENTGELFF.